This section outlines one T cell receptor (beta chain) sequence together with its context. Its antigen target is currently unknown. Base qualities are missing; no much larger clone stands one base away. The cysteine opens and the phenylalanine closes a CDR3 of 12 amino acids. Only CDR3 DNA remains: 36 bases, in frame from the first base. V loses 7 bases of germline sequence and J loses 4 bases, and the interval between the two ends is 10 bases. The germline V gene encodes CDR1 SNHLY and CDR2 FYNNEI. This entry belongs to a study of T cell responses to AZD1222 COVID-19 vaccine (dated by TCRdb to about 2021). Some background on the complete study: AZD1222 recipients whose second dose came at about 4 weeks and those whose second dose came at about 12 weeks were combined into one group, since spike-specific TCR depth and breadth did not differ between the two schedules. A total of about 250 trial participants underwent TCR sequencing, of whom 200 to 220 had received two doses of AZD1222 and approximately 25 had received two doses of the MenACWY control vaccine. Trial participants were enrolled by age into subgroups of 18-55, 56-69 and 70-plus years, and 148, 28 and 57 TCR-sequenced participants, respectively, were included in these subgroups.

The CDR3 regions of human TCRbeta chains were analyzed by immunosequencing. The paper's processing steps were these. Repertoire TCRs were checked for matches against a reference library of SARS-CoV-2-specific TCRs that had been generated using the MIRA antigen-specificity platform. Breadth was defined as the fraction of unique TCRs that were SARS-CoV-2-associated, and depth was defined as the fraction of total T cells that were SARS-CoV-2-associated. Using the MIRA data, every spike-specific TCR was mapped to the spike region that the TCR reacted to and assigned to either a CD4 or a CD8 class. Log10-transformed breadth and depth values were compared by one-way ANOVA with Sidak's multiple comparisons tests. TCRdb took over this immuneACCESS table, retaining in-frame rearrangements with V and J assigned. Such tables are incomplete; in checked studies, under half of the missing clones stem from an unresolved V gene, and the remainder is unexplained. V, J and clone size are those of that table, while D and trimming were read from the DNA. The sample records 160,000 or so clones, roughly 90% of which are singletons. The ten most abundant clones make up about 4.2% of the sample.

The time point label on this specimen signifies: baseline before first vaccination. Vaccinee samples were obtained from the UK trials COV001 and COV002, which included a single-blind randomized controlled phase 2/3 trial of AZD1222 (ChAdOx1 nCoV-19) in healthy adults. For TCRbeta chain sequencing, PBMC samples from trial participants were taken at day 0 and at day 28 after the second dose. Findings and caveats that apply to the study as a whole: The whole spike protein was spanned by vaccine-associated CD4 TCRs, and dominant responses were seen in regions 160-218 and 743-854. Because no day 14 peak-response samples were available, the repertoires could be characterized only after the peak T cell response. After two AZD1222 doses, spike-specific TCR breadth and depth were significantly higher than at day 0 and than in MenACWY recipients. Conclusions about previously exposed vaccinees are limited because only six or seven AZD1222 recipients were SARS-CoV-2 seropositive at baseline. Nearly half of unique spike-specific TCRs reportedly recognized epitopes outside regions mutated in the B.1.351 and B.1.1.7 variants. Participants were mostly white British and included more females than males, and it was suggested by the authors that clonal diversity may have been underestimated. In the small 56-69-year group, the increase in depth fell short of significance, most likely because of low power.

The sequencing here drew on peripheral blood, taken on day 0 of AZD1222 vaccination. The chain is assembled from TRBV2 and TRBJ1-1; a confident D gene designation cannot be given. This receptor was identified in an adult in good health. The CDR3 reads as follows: CASTRVSTEAFF. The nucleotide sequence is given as TGTGCCAGCACAAGGGTGAGCACTGAAGCTTTCTTT.